This T cell receptor beta chain stems from a study of blood T cell repertoires in COVID-19. Study as a whole: The samples span acute and convalescent COVID-19 from the United States, Italy and Spain. PBMCs, B-cell-depleted T cells, or T cells were the source of the cDNA or gDNA that made up the material.

Method: immunoSEQ multiplex PCR; TCRdb's copy keeps in-frame clones and lacks some. Of some 64,000 clones in the sample, around nine tenths were seen once. This TCR derives from a man in his 70s with acute or convalescent COVID-19. The sequencing sample was made of peripheral blood.

The CDR3 region is CASSPYSHNEQFF. For the CDR3, the DNA is TGTGCCAGCTCACCATACAGCCACAATGAGCAGTTCTTC. The rearrangement joins TRBV18 to TRBJ2-1; D remains unclear. Trimming pared 2 bases from V and 5 bases from J, leaving 7 bases between. This CDR3 comprises 13 residues. Germline V lookup: CDR1 KGHSH, CDR2 LQKENI.